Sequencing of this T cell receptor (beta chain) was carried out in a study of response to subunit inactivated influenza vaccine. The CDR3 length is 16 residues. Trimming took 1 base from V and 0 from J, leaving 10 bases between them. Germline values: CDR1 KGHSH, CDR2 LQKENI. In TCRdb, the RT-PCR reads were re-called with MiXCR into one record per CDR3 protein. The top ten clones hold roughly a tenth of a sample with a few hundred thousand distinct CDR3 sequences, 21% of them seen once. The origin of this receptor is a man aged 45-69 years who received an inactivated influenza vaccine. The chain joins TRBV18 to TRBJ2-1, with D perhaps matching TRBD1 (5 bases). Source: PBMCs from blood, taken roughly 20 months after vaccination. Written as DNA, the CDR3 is TGTGCCAGCTCACCACGACAGACGGGCTCCTACAATGAGCAGTTCTTC. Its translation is CASSPRQTGSYNEQFF.